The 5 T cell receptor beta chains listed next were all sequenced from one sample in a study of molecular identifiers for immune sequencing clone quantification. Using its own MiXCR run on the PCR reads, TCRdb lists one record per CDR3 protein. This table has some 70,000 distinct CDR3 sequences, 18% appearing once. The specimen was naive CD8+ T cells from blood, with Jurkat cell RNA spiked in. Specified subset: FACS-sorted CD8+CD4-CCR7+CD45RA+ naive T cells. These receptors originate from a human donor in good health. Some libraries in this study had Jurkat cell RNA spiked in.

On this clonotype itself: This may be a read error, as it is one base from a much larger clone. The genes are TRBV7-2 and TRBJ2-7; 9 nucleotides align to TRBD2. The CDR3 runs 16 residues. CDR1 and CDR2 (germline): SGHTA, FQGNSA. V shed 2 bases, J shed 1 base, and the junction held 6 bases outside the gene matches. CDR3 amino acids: CASSLIAGEASYEQYF. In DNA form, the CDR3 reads TGTGCCAGCAGCTTAATAGCGGGAGAGGCTTCCTACGAGCAGTACTTC.

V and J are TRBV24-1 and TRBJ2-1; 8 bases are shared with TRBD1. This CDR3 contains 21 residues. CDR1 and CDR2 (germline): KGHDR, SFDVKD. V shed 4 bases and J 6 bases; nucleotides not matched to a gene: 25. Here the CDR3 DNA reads TGTGCCACCAGTGACCGACCGGACAGGGTAAAGAAAACTCGCCTAAGCAATGAGCAGTTCTTC. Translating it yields CATSDRPDRVKKTRLSNEQFF.

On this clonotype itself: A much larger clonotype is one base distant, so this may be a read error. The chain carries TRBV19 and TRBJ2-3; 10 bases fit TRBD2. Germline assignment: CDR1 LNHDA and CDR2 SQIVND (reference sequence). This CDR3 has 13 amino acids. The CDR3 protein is CASGRSCTDTQYF. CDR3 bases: TGTGCTAGCGGGAGGTCTTGCACAGATACGCAGTATTTT.

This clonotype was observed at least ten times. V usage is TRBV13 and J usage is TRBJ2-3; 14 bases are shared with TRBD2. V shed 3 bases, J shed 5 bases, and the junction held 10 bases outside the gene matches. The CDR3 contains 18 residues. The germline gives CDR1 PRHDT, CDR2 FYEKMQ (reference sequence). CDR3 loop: CASSLSLTSGRAIDTQYF. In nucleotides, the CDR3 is TGTGCCAGCAGCTTGAGTCTGACTAGCGGGAGGGCCATAGATACGCAGTATTTT.

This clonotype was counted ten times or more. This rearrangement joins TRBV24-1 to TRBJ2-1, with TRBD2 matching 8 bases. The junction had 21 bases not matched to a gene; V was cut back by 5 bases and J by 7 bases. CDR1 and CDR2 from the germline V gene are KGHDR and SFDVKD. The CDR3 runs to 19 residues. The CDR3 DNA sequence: TGTGCCACCAGTGGGAAGGGCGCTGGGAGTGTAGCGGGGTGGAATGAGCAGTTCTTC. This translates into CATSGKGAGSVAGWNEQFF.